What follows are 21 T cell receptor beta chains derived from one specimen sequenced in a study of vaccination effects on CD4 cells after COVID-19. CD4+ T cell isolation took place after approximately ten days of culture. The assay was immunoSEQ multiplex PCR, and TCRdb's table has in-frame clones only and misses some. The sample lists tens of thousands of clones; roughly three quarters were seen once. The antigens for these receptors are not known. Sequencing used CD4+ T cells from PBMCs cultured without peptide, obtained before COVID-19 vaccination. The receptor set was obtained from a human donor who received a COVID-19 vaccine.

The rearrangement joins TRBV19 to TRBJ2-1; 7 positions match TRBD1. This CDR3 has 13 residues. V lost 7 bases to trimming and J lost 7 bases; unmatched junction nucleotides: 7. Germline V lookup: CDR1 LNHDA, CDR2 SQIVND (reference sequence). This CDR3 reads CASNPDRSNEQFF. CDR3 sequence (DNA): TGTGCCAGTAACCCGGACAGGTCAAATGAGCAGTTCTTC. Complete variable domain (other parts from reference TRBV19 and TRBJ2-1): DGGITQSPKYLFRKEGQNVTLSCEQNLNHDAMYWYRQDPGQGLRLIYYSQIVNDFQKGDIAEGYSVSREKKESFPLTVTSAQKNPTAFYLCASNPDRSNEQFFGPGTRLTVL.

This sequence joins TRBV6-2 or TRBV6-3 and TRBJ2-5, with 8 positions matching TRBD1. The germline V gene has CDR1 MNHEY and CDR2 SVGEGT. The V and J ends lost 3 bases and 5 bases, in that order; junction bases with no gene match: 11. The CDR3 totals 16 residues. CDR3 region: CASSYSPGRGLETQYF. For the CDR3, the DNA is TGTGCCAGCAGTTATAGCCCGGGCAGGGGGCTGGAGACCCAGTACTTC.

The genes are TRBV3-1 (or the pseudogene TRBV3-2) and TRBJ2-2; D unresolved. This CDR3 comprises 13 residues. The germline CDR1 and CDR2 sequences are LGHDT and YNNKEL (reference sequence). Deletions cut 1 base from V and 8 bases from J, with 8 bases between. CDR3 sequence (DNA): TGTGCCAGCAGCCAAGCCCGGAATGGGGAGCTGTTTTTT. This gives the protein CASSQARNGELFF.

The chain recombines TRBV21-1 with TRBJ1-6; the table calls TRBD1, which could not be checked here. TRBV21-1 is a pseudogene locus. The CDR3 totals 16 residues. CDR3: CASRRDRSSYNSPLHF. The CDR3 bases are TGTGCCAGCAGACGGGACAGAAGCTCCTATAATTCACCCCTCCACTTT.

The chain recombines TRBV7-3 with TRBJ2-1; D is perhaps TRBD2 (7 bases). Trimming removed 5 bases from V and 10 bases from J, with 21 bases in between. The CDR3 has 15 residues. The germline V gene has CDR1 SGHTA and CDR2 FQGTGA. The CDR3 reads CASSGESGGAQEQFF. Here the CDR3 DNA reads TGTGCCAGCAGCGGGGAGAGTGGGGGGGCCCAGGAGCAGTTCTTC.

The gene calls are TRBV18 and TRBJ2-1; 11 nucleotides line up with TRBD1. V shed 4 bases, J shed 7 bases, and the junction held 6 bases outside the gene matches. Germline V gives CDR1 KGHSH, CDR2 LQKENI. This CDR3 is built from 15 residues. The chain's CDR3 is CASSLGQGARNEQFF. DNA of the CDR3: TGTGCCAGCTCACTCGGACAGGGGGCGAGGAATGAGCAGTTCTTC. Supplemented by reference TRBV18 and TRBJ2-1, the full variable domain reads NAGVMQNPRHLVRRRGQEARLRCSPMKGHSHVYWYRQLPEEGLKFMVYLQKENIIDESGMPKERFSAEFPKEGPSILRIQQVVRGDSAAYFCASSLGQGARNEQFFGPGTRLTVL.

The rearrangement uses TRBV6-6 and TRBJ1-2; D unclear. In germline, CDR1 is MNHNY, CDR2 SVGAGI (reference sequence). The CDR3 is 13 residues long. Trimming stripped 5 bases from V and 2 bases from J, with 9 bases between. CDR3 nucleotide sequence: TGTGCCAGCAGTGTGGACCGGAACTATGGCTACACCTTC. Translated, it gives CASSVDRNYGYTF.

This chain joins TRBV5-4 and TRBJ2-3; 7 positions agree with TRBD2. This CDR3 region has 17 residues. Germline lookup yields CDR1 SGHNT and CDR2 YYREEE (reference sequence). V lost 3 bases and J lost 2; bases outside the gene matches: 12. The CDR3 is CASSSPISGELTDTQYF. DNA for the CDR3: TGTGCCAGCAGCTCCCCTATAAGCGGGGAACTCACAGATACGCAGTATTTT.

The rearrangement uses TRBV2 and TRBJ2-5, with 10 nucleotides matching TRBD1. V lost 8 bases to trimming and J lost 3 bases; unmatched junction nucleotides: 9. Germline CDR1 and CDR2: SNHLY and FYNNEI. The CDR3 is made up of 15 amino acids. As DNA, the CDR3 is TGTGCCAGCGGAGCGAGGGACAGGGGAGAAGAGACCCAGTACTTC. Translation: CASGARDRGEETQYF.

CDR3 region: CASSAGQSNNQPQHF. CDR3 bases: TGTGCCAGTAGTGCCGGACAGAGCAACAATCAGCCCCAGCATTTT. The V call is TRBV19, the J call TRBJ1-5, with a tentative D call TRBD1 (6 bases). The CDR3 runs to 15 residues. Germline V gene data show CDR1 as LNHDA and CDR2 as SQIVND (reference sequence). Deletions cut 5 bases from V and 3 bases from J, with 14 bases between.

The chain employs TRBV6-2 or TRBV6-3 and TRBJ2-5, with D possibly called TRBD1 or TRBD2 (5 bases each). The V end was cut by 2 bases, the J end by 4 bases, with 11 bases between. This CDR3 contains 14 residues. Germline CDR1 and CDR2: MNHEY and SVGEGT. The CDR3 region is CASSYGGVRETQYF. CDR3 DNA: TGTGCCAGCAGTTACGGGGGAGTGCGAGAGACCCAGTACTTC.

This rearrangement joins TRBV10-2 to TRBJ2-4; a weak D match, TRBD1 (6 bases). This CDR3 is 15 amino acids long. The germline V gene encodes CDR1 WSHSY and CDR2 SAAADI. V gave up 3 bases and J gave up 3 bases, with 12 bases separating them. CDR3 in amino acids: CASSDWGPSKNIQYF. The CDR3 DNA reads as TGCGCCAGCAGTGATTGGGGGCCGAGCAAAAACATTCAGTACTTC.

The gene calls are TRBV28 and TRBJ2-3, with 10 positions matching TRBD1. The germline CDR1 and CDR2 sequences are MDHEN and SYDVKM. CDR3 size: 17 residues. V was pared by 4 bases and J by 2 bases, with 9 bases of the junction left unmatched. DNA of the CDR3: TGTGCCAGCAGTTCGTACCGGGACAGGGGCTCCACAGATACGCAGTATTTT. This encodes CASSSYRDRGSTDTQYF.

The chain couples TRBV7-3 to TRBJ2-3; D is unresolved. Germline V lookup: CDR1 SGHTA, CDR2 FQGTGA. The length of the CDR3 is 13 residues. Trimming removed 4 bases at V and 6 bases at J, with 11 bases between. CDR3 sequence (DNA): TGTGCCAGCAGCTCGTTAAGTCGGGATACGCAGTATTTT. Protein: CASSSLSRDTQYF.

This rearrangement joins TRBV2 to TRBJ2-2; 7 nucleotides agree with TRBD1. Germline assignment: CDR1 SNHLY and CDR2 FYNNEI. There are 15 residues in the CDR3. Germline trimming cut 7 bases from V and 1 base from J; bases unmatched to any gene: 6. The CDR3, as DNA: TGTGCCAGCACAGCAGGGGGTGAGAACACCGGGGAGCTGTTTTTT. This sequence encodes CASTAGGENTGELFF.

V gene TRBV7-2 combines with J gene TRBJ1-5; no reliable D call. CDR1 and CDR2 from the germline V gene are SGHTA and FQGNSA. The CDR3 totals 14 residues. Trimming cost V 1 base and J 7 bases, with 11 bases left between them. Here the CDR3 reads CASSLELGNQPQHF. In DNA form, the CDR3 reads TGTGCCAGCAGCTTAGAATTGGGTAACCAGCCCCAGCATTTT. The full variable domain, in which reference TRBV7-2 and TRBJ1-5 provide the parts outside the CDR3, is GAGVSQSPSNKVTEKGKDVELRCDPISGHTALYWYRQSLGQGLEFLIYFQGNSAPDKSGLPSDRFSAERTGGSVSTLTIQRTQQEDSAVYLCASSLELGNQPQHFGDGTRLSIL.

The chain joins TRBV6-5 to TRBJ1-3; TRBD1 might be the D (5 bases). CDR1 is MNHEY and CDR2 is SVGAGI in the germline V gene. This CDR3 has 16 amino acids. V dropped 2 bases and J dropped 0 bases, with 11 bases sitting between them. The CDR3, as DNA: TGTGCCAGCAGTTACACGGACACCAGCTCTGGAAACACCATATATTTT. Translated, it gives CASSYTDTSSGNTIYF.

The CDR3 nucleotides read TGCGCCAGCAGCTTGGCCGGGCCAGGGTCCAACTATGGCTACACCTTC. It encodes CASSLAGPGSNYGYTF. This sequence joins TRBV5-1 and TRBJ1-2; a possible D gene is TRBD1 (5 bases). V was cut by 0 bases and J by 2 bases, with 14 bases left in between. CDR1 and CDR2 from the germline V gene are SGHRS and YFSETQ. The CDR3 consists of 16 residues.

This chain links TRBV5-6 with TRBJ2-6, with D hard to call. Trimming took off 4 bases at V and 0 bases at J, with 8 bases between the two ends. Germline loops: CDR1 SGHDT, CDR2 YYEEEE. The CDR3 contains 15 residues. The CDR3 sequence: CASSPINSGANVLTF. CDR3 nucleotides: TGTGCCAGCAGCCCAATCAACTCTGGGGCCAACGTCCTGACTTTC.

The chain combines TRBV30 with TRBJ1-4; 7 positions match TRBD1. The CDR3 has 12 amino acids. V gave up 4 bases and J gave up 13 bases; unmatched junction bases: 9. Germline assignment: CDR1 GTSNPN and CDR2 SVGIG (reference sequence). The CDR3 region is CAWKGDRLRLFF. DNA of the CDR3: TGTGCCTGGAAGGGGGACAGACTCAGACTGTTTTTT.

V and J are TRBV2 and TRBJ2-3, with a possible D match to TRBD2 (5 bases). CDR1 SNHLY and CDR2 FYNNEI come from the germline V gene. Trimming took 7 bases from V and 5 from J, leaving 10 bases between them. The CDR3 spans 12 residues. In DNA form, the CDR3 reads TGTGCCAGCAACCAGGCGGGAGATACGCAGTATTTT. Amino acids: CASNQAGDTQYF. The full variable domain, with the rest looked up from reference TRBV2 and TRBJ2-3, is EPEVTQTPSHQVTQMGQEVILRCVPISNHLYFYWYRQILGQKVEFLVSFYNNEISEKSEIFDDQFSVERPDGSNFTLKIRSTKLEDSAMYFCASNQAGDTQYFGPGTRLTVL.